The 13 T cell receptor beta chains in this list originate from one sample, sequenced in a study of Ad26.COV2.S vaccination and SARS-CoV-2 variants. The treatment denotes: around 19 received Ad26.COV2.S at low or high dose, single or two shots; roughly 5 received placebo; per-sample allocation not given. Day 63 after the first vaccine or placebo injection was the time point for sampling. The protocol was immunoSEQ multiplex PCR, while the TCRdb copy is restricted to in-frame clones and leaves out a portion. Here the sample spans 350,000 to 500,000 clones, roughly 90% being singletons. This material consisted of peripheral blood, taken in a trial of Ad26.COV2.S vaccine versus placebo. These receptors came from a person between 18 and 60 years old who received the Ad26.COV2.S COVID-19 vaccine or a placebo.

The rearrangement links TRBV4-3 to TRBJ1-3; maybe TRBD1 (6 bases). V was shortened by 2 bases and J by 1 base, with 12 bases between the two germline ends. The CDR3 has 16 amino acids. The germline V gene has CDR1 LGHNA and CDR2 YSLEER. The CDR3 is CASSQNRVISGNTIYF. The CDR3 DNA is TGCGCCAGCAGCCAAAACAGGGTAATATCTGGAAACACCATATATTTT.

This clone was seen a single time. The rearrangement uses TRBV5-1 and TRBJ2-3, with 13 bases matching TRBD2. Trimming cost V 1 base and J 6 bases; bases outside gene matches: 2. Germline V gene sequence: CDR1 SGHRS, CDR2 YFSETQ. The CDR3 length is 15 residues. CDR3 protein: CASSLTSGGADTQYF. The CDR3 DNA reads TGCGCCAGCAGCTTGACTAGCGGGGGGGCGGATACGCAGTATTTT.

The chain combines TRBV5-5 with TRBJ2-7, with D hard to call. The length of the CDR3 is 14 residues. Germline V gives CDR1 SGHKS, CDR2 YYEKEE (reference sequence). V was trimmed by 1 base and J by 0 bases, leaving 8 bases between them. In DNA, the CDR3 is TGTGCCAGCAGCTTGATCAGTTTCTCCTACGAGCAGTACTTC. Translating gives CASSLISFSYEQYF.

The chain links TRBV5-1 to TRBJ2-5; 16 bases are a match to TRBD2. The germline V gene has CDR1 SGHRS and CDR2 YFSETQ. The J segment lost 5 bases and the V segment lost 4 bases, leaving 11 bases of the junction unmatched. CDR3 length equals 18 residues. CDR3 residues: CASSPRGTSGGAKETQYF. In nucleotides, the CDR3 is TGCGCCAGCAGCCCCCGCGGGACTAGCGGGGGGGCCAAGGAGACCCAGTACTTC.

The chain recombines TRBV6-2 or TRBV6-3 with TRBJ1-4, with D perhaps matching TRBD1 (6 bases). Germline V gene sequence: CDR1 MNHEY, CDR2 SVGEGT. V dropped 6 bases and J dropped 5 bases, with 13 bases sitting between them. This CDR3 spans 14 amino acids. CDR3 nucleotide sequence: TGTGCCAGCAGCCCCAAGGGGGAGAATGAAAAACTGTTTTTT. Amino acids: CASSPKGENEKLFF.

The chain links TRBV7-2 to TRBJ2-5, with TRBD2 matching 11 bases. The germline CDR1 and CDR2 sequences are SGHTA and FQGNSA. Unmatched junction bases numbered 4, after V lost 0 bases and J lost 4 bases. The CDR3 spans 16 residues. The DNA for the CDR3 is TGTGCCAGCAGCTTAGCTGGGCTAGCGGGGGGAGAGACCCAGTACTTC. This translates into CASSLAGLAGGETQYF.

In regard to this clone: The same CDR3 also results from other DNA sequences found in this sample. The chain is built from TRBV6-5 and TRBJ2-3, with D uncertain. Trimming removed 6 bases at V and 1 base at J, with 8 bases between. The CDR3 is 13 residues long. Per germline, CDR1 MNHEY and CDR2 SVGAGI. The CDR3 bases are TGTGCCAGCAGAACGTCAGGCACAGATACGCAGTATTTT. This sequence encodes CASRTSGTDTQYF.

This chain connects TRBV7-9 to TRBJ2-1; 8 nucleotides match TRBD1. The V gene end was trimmed by 11 bases and the J gene end by 3 bases; junction bases not matched to a gene: 3. Germline V gene lookup returns CDR1 SEHNR and CDR2 FQNEAQ (reference sequence). This CDR3 spans 12 amino acids. The CDR3 reads CAVGQGYNEQFF. The CDR3 nucleotides are TGTGCCGTTGGACAGGGCTACAATGAGCAGTTCTTC.

The chain couples TRBV15 to TRBJ2-1; 7 positions agree with TRBD2. The V segment lost 0 bases and the J segment 8 bases; nucleotides outside the gene matches: 13. Germline values: CDR1 LNHNV, CDR2 YYDKDF (reference sequence). The length of the CDR3 is 17 residues. For the CDR3, the DNA is TGTGCCACCAGCAGAGATAGCCGGACTAGAGACTTACATGAGCAGTTCTTC. It encodes CATSRDSRTRDLHEQFF. Full variable domain (remainder filled in from reference TRBV15 and TRBJ2-1): DAMVIQNPRYQVTQFGKPVTLSCSQTLNHNVMYWYQQKSSQAPKLLFHYYDKDFNNEADTPDNFQSRRPNTSFCFLDIRSPGLGDTAMYLCATSRDSRTRDLHEQFFGPGTRLTVL.

The chain is built from TRBV19 and TRBJ2-2; 9 bases match TRBD2. Germline values: CDR1 LNHDA, CDR2 SQIVND (reference sequence). The length of the CDR3 is 15 residues. V trimming: 4 bases; J trimming: 7 bases; junction bases outside the gene matches: 7. The CDR3 sequence: CASSNGGGAIGELFF. In nucleotides, the CDR3 is TGTGCCAGTAGTAATGGCGGGGGGGCAATCGGGGAGCTGTTTTTT.

The chain uses TRBV6-5 and TRBJ1-1; D is unclear. This CDR3 has 14 residues. The V end lost 6 bases, the J end lost 4 bases, and 15 bases lay between the germline ends. Germline CDR1 reads MNHEY; CDR2 reads SVGAGI. In DNA, the CDR3 is TGTGCCAGCAGGGCCGGTAGATCTAGCACTGAAGCTTTCTTT. Translation: CASRAGRSSTEAFF.

The chain recombines TRBV9 with TRBJ2-3, with D perhaps matching TRBD1 or TRBD2 (5 bases each). Germline lookup yields CDR1 SGDLS and CDR2 YYNGEE. Between the trimmed V and J ends, which lost 1 base and 3 bases, there was a span of 12 bases. The CDR3 has 15 residues. In DNA form, the CDR3 reads TGTGCCAGCAGCGTATCGCGATGGGGGACAGATACGCAGTATTTT. Amino acids: CASSVSRWGTDTQYF.

This rearrangement joins TRBV20-1 to TRBJ2-3; tentatively, D is TRBD2 (6 bases). V was cut by 3 bases and J by 5 bases, with 12 bases left in between. Germline V lookup: CDR1 DFQATT, CDR2 SNEGSKA (reference sequence). The CDR3 loop spans 13 amino acids. This CDR3 reads CSASTSSRDTQYF. In DNA form, the CDR3 reads TGCAGTGCTAGTACTAGCTCTAGAGATACGCAGTATTTT.